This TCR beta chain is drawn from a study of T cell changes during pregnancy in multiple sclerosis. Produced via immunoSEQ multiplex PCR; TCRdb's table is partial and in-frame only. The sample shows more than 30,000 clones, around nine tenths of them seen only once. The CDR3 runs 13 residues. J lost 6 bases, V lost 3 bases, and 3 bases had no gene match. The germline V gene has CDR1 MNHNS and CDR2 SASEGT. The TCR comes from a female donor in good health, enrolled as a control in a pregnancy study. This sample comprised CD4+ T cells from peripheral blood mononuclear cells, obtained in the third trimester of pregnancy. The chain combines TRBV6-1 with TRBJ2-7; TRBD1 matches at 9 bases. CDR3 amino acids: CASSDGTGREQYF. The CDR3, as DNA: TGTGCCAGCAGTGATGGGACAGGGCGCGAGCAGTACTTC.